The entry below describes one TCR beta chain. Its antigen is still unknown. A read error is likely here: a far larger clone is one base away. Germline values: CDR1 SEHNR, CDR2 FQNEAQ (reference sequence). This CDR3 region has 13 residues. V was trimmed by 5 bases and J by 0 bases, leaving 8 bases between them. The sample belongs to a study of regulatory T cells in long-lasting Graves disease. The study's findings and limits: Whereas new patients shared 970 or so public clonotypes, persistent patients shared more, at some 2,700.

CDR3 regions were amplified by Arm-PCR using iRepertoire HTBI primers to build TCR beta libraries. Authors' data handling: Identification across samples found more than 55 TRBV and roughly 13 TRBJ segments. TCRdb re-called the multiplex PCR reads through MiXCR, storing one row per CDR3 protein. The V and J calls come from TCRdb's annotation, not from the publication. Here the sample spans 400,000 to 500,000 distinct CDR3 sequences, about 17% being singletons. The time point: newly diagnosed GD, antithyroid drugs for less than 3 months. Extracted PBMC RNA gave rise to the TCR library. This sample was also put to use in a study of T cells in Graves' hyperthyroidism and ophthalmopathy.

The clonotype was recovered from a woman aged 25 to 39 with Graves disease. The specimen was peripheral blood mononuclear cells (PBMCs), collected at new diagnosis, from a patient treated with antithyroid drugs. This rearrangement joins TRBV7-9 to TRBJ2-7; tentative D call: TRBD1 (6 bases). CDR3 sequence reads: CASSGTPSYEQYF. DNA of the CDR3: TGTGCCAGCAGCGGGACACCCTCCTACGAGCAGTACTTC.